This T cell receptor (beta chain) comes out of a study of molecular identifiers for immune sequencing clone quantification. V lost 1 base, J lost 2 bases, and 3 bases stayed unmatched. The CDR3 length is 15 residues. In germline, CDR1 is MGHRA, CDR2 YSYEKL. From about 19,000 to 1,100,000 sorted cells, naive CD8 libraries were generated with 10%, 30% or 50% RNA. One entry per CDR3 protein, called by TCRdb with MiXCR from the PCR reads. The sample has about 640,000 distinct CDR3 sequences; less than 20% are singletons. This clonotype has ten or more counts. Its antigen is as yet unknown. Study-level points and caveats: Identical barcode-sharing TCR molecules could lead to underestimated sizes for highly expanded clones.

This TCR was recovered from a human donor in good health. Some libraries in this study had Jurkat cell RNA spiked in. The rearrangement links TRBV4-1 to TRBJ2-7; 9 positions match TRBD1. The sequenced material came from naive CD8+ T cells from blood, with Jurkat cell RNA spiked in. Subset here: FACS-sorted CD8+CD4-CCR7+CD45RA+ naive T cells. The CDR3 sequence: CASSQVTGGPYEQYF. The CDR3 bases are TGCGCCAGCAGCCAAGTGACAGGGGGGCCCTACGAGCAGTACTTC.